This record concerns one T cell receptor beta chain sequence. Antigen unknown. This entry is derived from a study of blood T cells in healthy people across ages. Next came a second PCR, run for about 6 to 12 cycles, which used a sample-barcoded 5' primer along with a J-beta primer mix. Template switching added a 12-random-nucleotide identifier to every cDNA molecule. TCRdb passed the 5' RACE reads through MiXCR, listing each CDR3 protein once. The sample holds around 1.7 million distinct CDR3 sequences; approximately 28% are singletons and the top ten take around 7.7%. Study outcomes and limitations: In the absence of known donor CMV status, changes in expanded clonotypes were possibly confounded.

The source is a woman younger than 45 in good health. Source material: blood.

CDR3 protein: CASSGDLGNTIYF. The CDR3 coding sequence is TGTGCCAGCAGTGGCGACCTGGGAAACACCATATATTTT. The chain employs TRBV2 and TRBJ1-3, with D unresolved. V lost 4 bases to trimming and J lost 4 bases, with 8 bases between them. Germline CDR1 reads SNHLY; CDR2 reads FYNNEI. The CDR3 spans 13 residues.